Presented here are 5 T cell receptor beta chains from one specimen sequenced in a study of persistence of HIV-infected CD4 T cells (dated by TCRdb to the early 2020s). The antigens these receptors bind are not known. TCRbeta repertoires were sequenced from genomic DNA with the immunoSEQ hsTCRB assay version 4 in survey mode. As stored in TCRdb, this immuneACCESS dataset retains in-frame rearrangements with V and J assigned. A fraction of the clones does not appear; measured against another copy, unresolved V genes explain less than half of the discrepancy, and the remainder lacks a known reason. The sample has 50,000 to 65,000 clones on record, just under 75% of them singletons. Jointly, the top ten make up more than 1.5% of the sample. Sample treatment or condition, as interpreted from the label and publication: suppressive antiretroviral therapy. A pool of overlapping HIV-1 Gag 15-mer peptides, at roughly 1 ug per peptide per mL, was used to stimulate the cells. Memory populations depleted of antigen-responding cells were obtained by sorting nonresponding CD40L-negative CD69-negative CD45RO-high memory CD4+ T cells.

The sequencing used CD4+ T cells sorted from PBMCs after 18-hour stimulation, collected from a patient who received antiretroviral therapy. The cell subset or site label of this sample denotes: CD40L-CD69- CD45RO-high memory CD4 T cells not responding to Gag peptides. These receptors were obtained from an adult man with HIV who was CMV-seropositive.

V and J are TRBV3-1 (or the pseudogene TRBV3-2) and TRBJ2-3; D unresolved. Germline V gene sequence: CDR1 LGHDT, CDR2 YNNKEL (reference sequence). Trimming left V 3 bases short and J 4 bases short, with 14 bases between. The CDR3 is 15 amino acids. The CDR3 is CASSQNRPVSDTQYF. The CDR3 DNA reads as TGTGCCAGCAGCCAGAATCGGCCCGTTTCAGATACGCAGTATTTT.

V usage is TRBV5-1 and J usage is TRBJ2-3, with D possibly TRBD2 on 6 matching bases. The length of the CDR3 is 13 residues. V lost 5 bases to trimming and J lost 4 bases, with 11 bases between them. Looked up from germline, CDR1 is SGHRS and CDR2 is YFSETQ. CDR3: CASSSRLADTQYF. DNA for the CDR3: TGCGCCAGCAGTTCCCGACTAGCAGATACGCAGTATTTT.

This clone was observed once. The chain couples TRBV6-5 to TRBJ1-4; D is perhaps TRBD1 (5 bases). V lost 7 bases, J lost 10 bases, and 16 bases lay in between. CDR1 is MNHEY and CDR2 is SVGAGI in the germline V gene. The CDR3 sequence is 13 residues long. CDR3: CASIPSQGGKLFF. The CDR3 DNA follows: TGTGCCAGCATCCCTAGTCAGGGAGGAAAACTGTTTTTT.

The chain carries TRBV27 and TRBJ2-1; 9 bases line up with TRBD1. Trimming at V came to 5 bases and at J to 1 base, leaving 3 bases not matched to a gene. This CDR3 comprises 15 residues. Germline lookup yields CDR1 MNHEY and CDR2 SMNVEV (reference sequence). CDR3 protein: CASSPDRGSYNEQFF. The CDR3 DNA reads as TGTGCCAGCAGTCCCGACAGGGGGTCCTACAATGAGCAGTTCTTC.

The chain employs TRBV21-1 and TRBJ2-7. TRBV21-1 constitutes a pseudogene. This CDR3 is built from 13 residues. The CDR3 sequence: CASSTKVNYEQYF. CDR3 bases: TGTGCCAGCAGCACCAAAGTAAACTACGAGCAGTACTTC.